These 7 T cell receptor beta chains came from one sample sequenced in a study of cytomegalovirus exposure and HLA in healthy donors. In the PCR, 60 Vbeta and 13 Jbeta primers were used. Clones were sequenced by immunoSEQ multiplex PCR, and TCRdb holds only the in-frame ones, with some missing. The sample carries some 150,000 clones, 75% to 85% recorded once. The sequencing input was PBMCs. Receptors were obtained from a human donor in good health.

The chain uses TRBV2 and TRBJ2-1, with D possibly matching TRBD1 (5 bases). Trimming cost V 6 bases and J 7 bases, with 10 bases left between them. Germline V lookup: CDR1 SNHLY, CDR2 FYNNEI. The CDR3 sequence is 12 residues long. This chain's CDR3 is CASRTANNEQFF. The CDR3 nucleotides read TGTGCCAGCAGGACAGCCAATAATGAGCAGTTCTTC.

The genes are TRBV30 and TRBJ1-4; perhaps TRBD1 as D (5 bases). In germline, CDR1 is GTSNPN, CDR2 SVGIG (reference sequence). The length of the CDR3 is 14 residues. The V gene lost 0 bases and the J gene lost 6 bases, with 11 bases spanning the gap. CDR3 loop: CAWSVRSGYEKLFF. As DNA, the CDR3 is TGTGCCTGGAGTGTACGTTCAGGGTATGAAAAACTGTTTTTT. The full variable domain, in which reference TRBV30 and TRBJ1-4 provide the parts outside the CDR3, is SQTIHQWPATLVQPVGSPLSLECTVEGTSNPNLYWYRQAAGRGLQLLFYSVGIGQISSEVPQNLSASRPQDRQFILSSKKLLLSDSGFYLCAWSVRSGYEKLFFGSGTQLSVL.

On this clone itself: At one end the junction does not follow the germline gene, possibly because of a read error. The rearrangement joins TRBV28 to TRBJ2-7; the match to TRBD1 covers 8 bases. This CDR3 has 15 residues. The germline CDR1 and CDR2 sequences are MDHEN and SYDVKM. CDR3 DNA sequence: TGTGCCAGCAGCTTTGCCGACAGGGGCCTCTACGAACAGTACTTC. Translated: CASSFADRGLYEQYF.

This rearrangement joins TRBV4-2 to TRBJ2-7; D is undetermined. Deletions cut 4 bases from V and 2 bases from J, with 9 bases between. Germline V gene lookup returns CDR1 LGHNA and CDR2 YNFKEQ. The CDR3 is made up of 13 amino acids. CDR3 sequence reads: CASSPAQAYEQYF. The CDR3 bases are TGTGCCAGCAGCCCGGCCCAGGCCTACGAGCAGTACTTC.

V and J are TRBV30 and TRBJ2-3; TRBD2 matches at 8 bases. The CDR3 consists of 16 residues. J was trimmed by 8 bases and V by 0 bases; bases with no gene match: 13. Germline V gene sequence: CDR1 GTSNPN, CDR2 SVGIG (reference sequence). CDR3 amino acids: CAWSVPRRGARGTQYF. The CDR3 DNA reads TGTGCCTGGAGTGTACCTCGGCGGGGGGCCCGAGGTACGCAGTATTTT.

CDR3: CASSQNRGVNTEAFF. The CDR3 nucleotides are TGCGCCAGCAGCCAAAACAGGGGCGTTAACACTGAAGCTTTCTTT. The chain combines TRBV4-3 with TRBJ1-1, with 7 bases identical to TRBD1. The V segment lost 2 bases and the J segment 2 bases; nucleotides outside the gene matches: 5. Looked up from germline, CDR1 is LGHNA and CDR2 is YSLEER. This CDR3 comprises 15 residues.

The chain is built from TRBV5-6 and TRBJ1-2; D gene uncertain. The V end lost 7 bases, the J end lost 4 bases, and 20 bases lay between the germline ends. CDR3 length: 15 residues. Germline CDR1 and CDR2: SGHDT and YYEEEE. As DNA, the CDR3 is TGTGCCAGCGGCAACCGGGTTTTGGGGAGCTATGGCTACACCTTC. Its protein is CASGNRVLGSYGYTF.